This entry describes one T cell receptor (beta chain). The data are from a study of shared clonotypes between healthy human individuals. Generated by immunoSEQ multiplex PCR, the TCRdb table keeps only in-frame clones and is missing some. The top ten clones hold 1.5% to 2% of a sample with hundreds of thousands of clones, roughly 72% of them seen once. The CDR3 length is 15 residues. Trimming cost V 3 bases and J 3 bases, with 15 bases left between them. Germline values: CDR1 SGHRS, CDR2 YFSETQ. The gene calls are TRBV5-1 and TRBJ1-1, with D perhaps matching TRBD1 (6 bases). The receptor's source is a woman aged 25 to 39 in good health. The sequencing sample was made of memory CD4+ T cells sorted from blood. Indicated subset: CD45RA-negative fraction. The CDR3 DNA sequence: TGCGCCAGCAGCTCCTTACAGGGATCGGACACTGAAGCTTTCTTT. Protein sequence: CASSSLQGSDTEAFF.